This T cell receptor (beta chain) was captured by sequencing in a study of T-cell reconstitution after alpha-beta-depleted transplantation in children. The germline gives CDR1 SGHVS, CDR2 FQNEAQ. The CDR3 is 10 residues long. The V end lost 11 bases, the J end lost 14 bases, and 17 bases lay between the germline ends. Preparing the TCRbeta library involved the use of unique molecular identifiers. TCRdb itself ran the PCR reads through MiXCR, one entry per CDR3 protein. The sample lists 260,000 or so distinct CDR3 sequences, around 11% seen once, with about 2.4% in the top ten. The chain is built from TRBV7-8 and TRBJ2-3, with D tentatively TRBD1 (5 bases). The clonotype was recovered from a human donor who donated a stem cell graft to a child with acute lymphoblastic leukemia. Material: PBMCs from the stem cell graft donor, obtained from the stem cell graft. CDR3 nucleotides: TGTGCCGTATTCAGGGCTTATCTGTATTTT. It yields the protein CAVFRAYLYF.